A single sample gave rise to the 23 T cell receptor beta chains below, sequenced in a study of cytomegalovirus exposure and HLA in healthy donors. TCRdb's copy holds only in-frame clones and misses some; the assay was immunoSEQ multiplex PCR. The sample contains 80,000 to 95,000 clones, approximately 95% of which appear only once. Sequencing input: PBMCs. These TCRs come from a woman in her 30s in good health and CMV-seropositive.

In DNA, the CDR3 is TGTGCCAGCAGTTTAAGGGGGGGCCTTCACAATGAGCAGTTCTTC. As protein: CASSLRGGLHNEQFF. The chain links TRBV28 to TRBJ2-1, with TRBD2 as a possible D gene (7 bases). Germline V gene sequence: CDR1 MDHEN, CDR2 SYDVKM. V lost 2 bases, J lost 5 bases, and 13 bases lay in between. CDR3 length equals 15 residues.

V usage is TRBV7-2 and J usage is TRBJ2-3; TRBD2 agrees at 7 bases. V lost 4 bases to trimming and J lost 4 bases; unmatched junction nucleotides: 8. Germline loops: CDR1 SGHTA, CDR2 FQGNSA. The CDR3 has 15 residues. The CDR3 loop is CASSSTSAGADTQYF. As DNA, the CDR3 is TGTGCCAGCAGCTCGACTAGTGCGGGGGCAGATACGCAGTATTTT.

The CDR3 coding sequence is TGTGCCAGCAGCATCGGCGGGGGTTCGGACTATGGCTACACCTTC. Protein sequence: CASSIGGGSDYGYTF. The chain couples TRBV7-2 to TRBJ1-2; tentatively, D is TRBD1 (5 bases). The germline V and J ends were trimmed by 5 bases and 3 bases, with 16 bases remaining between them. The CDR3 loop spans 15 amino acids. The germline CDR1 and CDR2 sequences are SGHTA and FQGNSA. The variable domain in full, with the rest retrieved from reference TRBV7-2 and TRBJ1-2, is GAGVSQSPSNKVTEKGKDVELRCDPISGHTALYWYRQSLGQGLEFLIYFQGNSAPDKSGLPSDRFSAERTGGSVSTLTIQRTQQEDSAVYLCASSIGGGSDYGYTFGSGTRLTVV.

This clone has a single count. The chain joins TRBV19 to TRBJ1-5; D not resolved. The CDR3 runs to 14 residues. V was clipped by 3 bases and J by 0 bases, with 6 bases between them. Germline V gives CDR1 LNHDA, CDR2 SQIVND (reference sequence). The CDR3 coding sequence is TGTGCCAGTAGTATGAGCGATAGCAATCAGCCCCAGCATTTT. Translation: CASSMSDSNQPQHF.

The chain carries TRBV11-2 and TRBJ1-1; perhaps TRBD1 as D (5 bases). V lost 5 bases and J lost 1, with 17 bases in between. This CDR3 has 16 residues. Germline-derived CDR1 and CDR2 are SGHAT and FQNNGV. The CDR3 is CASSTSGWGPNTEAFF. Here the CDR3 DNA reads TGTGCCAGCAGCACCTCCGGGTGGGGCCCGAACACTGAAGCTTTCTTT.

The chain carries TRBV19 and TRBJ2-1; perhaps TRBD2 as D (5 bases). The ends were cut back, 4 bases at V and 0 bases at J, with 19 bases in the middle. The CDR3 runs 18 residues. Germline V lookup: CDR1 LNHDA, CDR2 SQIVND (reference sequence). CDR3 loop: CASSSNPRGSSSYNEQFF. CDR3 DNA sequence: TGTGCCAGTAGTAGTAATCCCCGGGGTAGCAGCTCCTACAATGAGCAGTTCTTC.

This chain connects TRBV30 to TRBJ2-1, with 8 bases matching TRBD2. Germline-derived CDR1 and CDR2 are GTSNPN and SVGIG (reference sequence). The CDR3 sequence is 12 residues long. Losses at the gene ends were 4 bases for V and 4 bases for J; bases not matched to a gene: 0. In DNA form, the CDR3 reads TGTGCCTGGACTAGCGGGTACAATGAGCAGTTCTTC. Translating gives CAWTSGYNEQFF.

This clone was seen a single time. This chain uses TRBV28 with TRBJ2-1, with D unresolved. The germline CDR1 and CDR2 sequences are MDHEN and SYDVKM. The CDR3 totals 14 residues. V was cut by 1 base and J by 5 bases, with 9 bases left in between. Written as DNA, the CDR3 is TGTGCCAGCAGTTTATCTGTGCGAGACAATGAGCAGTTCTTC. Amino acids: CASSLSVRDNEQFF.

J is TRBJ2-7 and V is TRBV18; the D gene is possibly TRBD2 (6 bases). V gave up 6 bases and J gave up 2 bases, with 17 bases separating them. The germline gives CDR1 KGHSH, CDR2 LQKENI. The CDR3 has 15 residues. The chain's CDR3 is CASSQGRPGTYEQYF. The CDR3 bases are TGTGCCAGCTCGCAAGGGAGGCCGGGAACCTACGAGCAGTACTTC.

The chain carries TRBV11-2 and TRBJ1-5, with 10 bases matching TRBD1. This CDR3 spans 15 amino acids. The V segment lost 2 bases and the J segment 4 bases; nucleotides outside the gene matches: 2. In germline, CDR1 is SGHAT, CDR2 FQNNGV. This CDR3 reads CASSLWTGGNQPQHF. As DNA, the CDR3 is TGTGCCAGCAGCTTATGGACAGGGGGGAATCAGCCCCAGCATTTT.

Here the CDR3 DNA reads TGTGCCAGCAGACGACTAGCGGGCTCCTACAATGAGCAGTTCTTC. Its translation is CASRRLAGSYNEQFF. The chain is built from TRBV6-5 and TRBJ2-1, with 10 bases aligning to TRBD2. The CDR3 length is 15 residues. J was trimmed by 0 bases and V by 6 bases; bases with no gene match: 2. Germline CDR1 and CDR2: MNHEY and SVGAGI.

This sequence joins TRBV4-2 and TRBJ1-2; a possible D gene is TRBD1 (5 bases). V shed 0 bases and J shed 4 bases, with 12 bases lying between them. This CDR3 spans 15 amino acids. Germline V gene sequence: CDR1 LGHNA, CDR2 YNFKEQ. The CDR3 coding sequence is TGTGCCAGCAGCCAAGATCTTAAGGGGTCCTATGGCTACACCTTC. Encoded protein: CASSQDLKGSYGYTF.

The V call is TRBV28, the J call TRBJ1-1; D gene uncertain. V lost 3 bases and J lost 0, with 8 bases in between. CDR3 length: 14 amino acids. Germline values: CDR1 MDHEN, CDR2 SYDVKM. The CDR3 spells CASSLANLNTEAFF. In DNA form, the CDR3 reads TGTGCCAGCAGTTTGGCCAATTTGAACACTGAAGCTTTCTTT.

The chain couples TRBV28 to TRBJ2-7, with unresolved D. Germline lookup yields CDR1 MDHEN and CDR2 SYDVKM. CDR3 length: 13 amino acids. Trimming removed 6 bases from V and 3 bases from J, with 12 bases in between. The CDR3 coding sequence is TGTGCCAGCAGCCGACTCGCCTTCTACGAGCAGTACTTC. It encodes CASSRLAFYEQYF.

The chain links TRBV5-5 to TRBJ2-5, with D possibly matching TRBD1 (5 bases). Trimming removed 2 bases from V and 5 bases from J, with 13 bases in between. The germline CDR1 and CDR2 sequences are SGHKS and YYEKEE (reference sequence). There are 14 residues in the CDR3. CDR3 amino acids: CASSFGRALETQYF. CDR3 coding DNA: TGTGCCAGCAGCTTCGGCAGGGCTCTGGAGACCCAGTACTTC.

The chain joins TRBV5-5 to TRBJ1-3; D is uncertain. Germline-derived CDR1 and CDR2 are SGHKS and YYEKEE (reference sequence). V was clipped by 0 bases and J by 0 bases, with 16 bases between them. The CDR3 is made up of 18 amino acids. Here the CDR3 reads CASSLERGVPHSGNTIYF. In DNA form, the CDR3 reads TGTGCCAGCAGCTTGGAGCGCGGAGTCCCTCACTCTGGAAACACCATATATTTT.

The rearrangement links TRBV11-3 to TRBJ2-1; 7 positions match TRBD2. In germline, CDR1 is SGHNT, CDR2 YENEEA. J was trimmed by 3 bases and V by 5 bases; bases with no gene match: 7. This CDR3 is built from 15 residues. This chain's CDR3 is CASSPQAGSYNEQFF. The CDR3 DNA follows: TGTGCCAGCAGCCCGCAAGCGGGAAGCTACAATGAGCAGTTCTTC.

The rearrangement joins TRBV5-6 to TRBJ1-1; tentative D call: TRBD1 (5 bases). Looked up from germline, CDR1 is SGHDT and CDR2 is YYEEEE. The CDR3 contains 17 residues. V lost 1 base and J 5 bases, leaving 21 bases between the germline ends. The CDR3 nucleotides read TGTGCCAGCAGCTTGTTTTTCCTTTCGGCAGGGTTGACTGAAGCTTTCTTT. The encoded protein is CASSLFFLSAGLTEAFF.

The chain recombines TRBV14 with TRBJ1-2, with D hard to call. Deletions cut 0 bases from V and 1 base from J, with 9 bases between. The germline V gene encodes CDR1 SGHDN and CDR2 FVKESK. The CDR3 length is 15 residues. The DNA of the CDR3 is TGTGCCAGCAGCCAAGATAACAGCTTTAACTATGGCTACACCTTC. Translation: CASSQDNSFNYGYTF. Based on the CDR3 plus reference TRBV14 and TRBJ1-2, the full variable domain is EAGVTQFPSHSVIEKGQTVTLRCDPISGHDNLYWYRRVMGKEIKFLLHFVKESKQDESGMPNNRFLAERTGGTYSTLKVQPAELEDSGVYFCASSQDNSFNYGYTFGSGTRLTVV.

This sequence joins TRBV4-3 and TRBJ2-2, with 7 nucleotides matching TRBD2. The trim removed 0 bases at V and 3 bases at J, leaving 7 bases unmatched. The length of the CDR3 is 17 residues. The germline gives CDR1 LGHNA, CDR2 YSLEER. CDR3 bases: TGCGCCAGCAGCCAAGATCTGGCGGGAGCTGACACCGGGGAGCTGTTTTTT. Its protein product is CASSQDLAGADTGELFF.

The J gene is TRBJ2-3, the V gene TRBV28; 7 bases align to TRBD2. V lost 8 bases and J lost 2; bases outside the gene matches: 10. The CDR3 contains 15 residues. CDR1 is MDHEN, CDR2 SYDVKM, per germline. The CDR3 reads CASYGAGIITDTQYF. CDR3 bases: TGTGCCAGCTACGGAGCGGGAATAATCACAGATACGCAGTATTTT.

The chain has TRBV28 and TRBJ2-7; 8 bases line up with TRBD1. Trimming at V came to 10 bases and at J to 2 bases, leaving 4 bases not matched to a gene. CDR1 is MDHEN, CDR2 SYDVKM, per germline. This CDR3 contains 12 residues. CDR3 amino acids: CATRGQAYEQYF. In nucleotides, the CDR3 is TGTGCCACCAGGGGACAGGCCTACGAGCAGTACTTC.

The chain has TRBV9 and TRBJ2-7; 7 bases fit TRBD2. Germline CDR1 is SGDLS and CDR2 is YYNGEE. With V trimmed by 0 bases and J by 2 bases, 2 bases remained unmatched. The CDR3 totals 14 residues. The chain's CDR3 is CASSVAAGAYEQYF. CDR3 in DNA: TGTGCCAGCAGCGTAGCGGCGGGAGCCTACGAGCAGTACTTC.